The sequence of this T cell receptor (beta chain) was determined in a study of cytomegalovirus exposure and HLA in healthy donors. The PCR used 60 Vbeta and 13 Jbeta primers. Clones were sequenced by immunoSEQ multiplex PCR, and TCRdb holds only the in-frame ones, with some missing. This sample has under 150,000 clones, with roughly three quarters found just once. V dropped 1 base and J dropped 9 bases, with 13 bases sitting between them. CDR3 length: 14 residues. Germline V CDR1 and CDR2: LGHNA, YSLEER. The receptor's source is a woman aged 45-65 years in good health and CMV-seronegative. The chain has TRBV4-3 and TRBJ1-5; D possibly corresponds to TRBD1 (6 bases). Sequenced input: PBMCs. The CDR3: CASSQGLKGGPQHF. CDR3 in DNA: TGCGCCAGCAGCCAAGGTTTAAAAGGGGGGCCCCAGCATTTT.